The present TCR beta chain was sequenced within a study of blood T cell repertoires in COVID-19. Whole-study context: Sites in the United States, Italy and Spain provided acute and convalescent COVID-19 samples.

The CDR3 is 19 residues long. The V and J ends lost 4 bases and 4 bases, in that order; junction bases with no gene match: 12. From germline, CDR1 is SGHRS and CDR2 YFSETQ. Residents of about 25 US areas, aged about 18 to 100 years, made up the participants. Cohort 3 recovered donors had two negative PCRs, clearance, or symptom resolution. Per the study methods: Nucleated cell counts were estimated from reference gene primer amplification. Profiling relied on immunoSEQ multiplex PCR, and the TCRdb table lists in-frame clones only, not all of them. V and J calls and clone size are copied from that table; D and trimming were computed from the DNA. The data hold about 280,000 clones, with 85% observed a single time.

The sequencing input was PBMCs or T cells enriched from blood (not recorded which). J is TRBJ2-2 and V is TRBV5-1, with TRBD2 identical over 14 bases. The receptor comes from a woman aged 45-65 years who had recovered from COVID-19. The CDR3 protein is CASSTELTSGGAFTGELFF. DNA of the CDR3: TGCGCCAGCAGCACCGAGCTGACTAGCGGGGGGGCCTTCACCGGGGAGCTGTTTTTT.